The clone carrying this TCR beta chain occurred many times. Antigen: not known. The data were obtained in a study of T cells in Graves' hyperthyroidism and ophthalmopathy. Patients aged 18 to 65 with hyperthyroidism were newly diagnosed, with duration under 2 months. Study-wide results and caveats: Model predictions of ophthalmopathy came a median approximately seven months before onset.

Researchers amplified the TCR beta CDR3 regions from RNA transcripts. Primed by the HTBI set, a first-round RT-PCR was run on the TCR CDR3. TCRdb processed the multiplex PCR reads anew with MiXCR; each CDR3 protein has one entry. There are around 350,000 distinct CDR3 sequences in the sample; about 13% occur only once, and 9.2% lies in the top ten. The sequenced sample was blood. The source of this sequence is a woman in her late teens or twenties with Graves' hyperthyroidism.

The CDR3 loop reads CASSQSAVIPGRETQYF. The CDR3 DNA reads as TGCGCCAGCAGCCAGTCCGCGGTCATCCCGGGGCGAGAGACCCAGTACTTC. The chain combines TRBV4-1 with TRBJ2-5; D could derive from TRBD1 or TRBD2 (5 bases each). Germline CDR1 is MGHRA and CDR2 is YSYEKL. This CDR3 is built from 17 residues. V lost 3 bases and J lost 4, with 21 bases in between.